A selection of T cell receptor beta chains follows, all from one sample in a study of T cells after yellow fever vaccination. One entry per CDR3 protein results from TCRdb running MiXCR on the 5' RACE reads. The repertoire consists of fewer than 150,000 distinct CDR3 sequences, with about 7.8% occurring once and the leading ten covering over 2.5%. The input for sequencing was CD4+ T cells sorted from PBMCs, taken 35 to 50 days after the first yellow fever vaccination. The receptors were gathered from a young man who received the YFV17D yellow fever vaccine. Both conserved end residues are part of each CDR3. Fields, in order: J gene, V gene, D gene, clone size, CDR3 DNA, CDR3 protein. A D gene is named only where the DNA matches it firmly. Only part of the rows carry a size: once, few, many, or a class if the clone is expanded.

j_gene: TRBJ2-2; v_gene: TRBV5-4; d_gene: -; abundance: few; CDR3nt: TGTGCCAGCTTTGCCGGGACATCTCGGACCGGGGAGCTGTTTTTT; CDR3aa: CASFAGTSRTGELFF
j_gene: TRBJ2-3; v_gene: TRBV5-1; d_gene: TRBD1; abundance: many; CDR3nt: TGCGCCAGCAGCTCCGGGACAGGTAGCACAGATACGCAGTATTTT; CDR3aa: CASSSGTGSTDTQYF
j_gene: TRBJ1-6; v_gene: TRBV12-3/TRBV12-4; d_gene: TRBD1; abundance: many; CDR3nt: TGTGCCAGCAGTTTAGGACGACAGGGGGCAAAATCACCCCTCCACTTT; CDR3aa: CASSLGRQGAKSPLHF
j_gene: TRBJ2-6; v_gene: TRBV11-1; d_gene: TRBD1; abundance: many; CDR3nt: TGTGCCAGCAGCTCCAGGACAGGGGGAGATTTTGGGGCCAACGTCCTGACTTTC; CDR3aa: CASSSRTGGDFGANVLTF
j_gene: TRBJ1-1; v_gene: TRBV5-1; d_gene: -; abundance: -; CDR3nt: TGCGCCAGCAGCTTGCGGGGCACAATGAACACTGAAGCTTTCTTT; CDR3aa: CASSLRGTMNTEAFF
j_gene: TRBJ1-2; v_gene: TRBV4-1; d_gene: -; abundance: -; CDR3nt: TGCGCCAGCAGCCAACTGACATCCCGCCCGGGCTACACCTTC; CDR3aa: CASSQLTSRPGYTF
j_gene: TRBJ2-3; v_gene: TRBV20-1; d_gene: TRBD2; abundance: many; CDR3nt: TGCAGTGCTAGTAGGGCTAGCGGGGGCACAGATACGCAGTATTTT; CDR3aa: CSASRASGGTDTQYF
j_gene: TRBJ1-4; v_gene: TRBV18; d_gene: TRBD1; abundance: -; CDR3nt: TGTGCCAGCTCCCCTCGACAGGGAACGAGAAATGAAAAACTGTTTTTT; CDR3aa: CASSPRQGTRNEKLFF
j_gene: TRBJ2-6; v_gene: TRBV7-6; d_gene: TRBD1; abundance: many; CDR3nt: TGTGCCAGCAGCTCGGGGACAGGGGGAACCAACGTCCTGACTTTC; CDR3aa: CASSSGTGGTNVLTF
j_gene: TRBJ1-1; v_gene: TRBV2; d_gene: TRBD1; abundance: many; CDR3nt: TGTGCCAGCACCCCCGACACAGGGGCGAACACTGAAGCTTTCTTT; CDR3aa: CASTPDTGANTEAFF
j_gene: TRBJ2-1; v_gene: TRBV9; d_gene: TRBD2; abundance: many; CDR3nt: TGTGCCAGCACGGATAGCGGGGGTTGGCAGTTCTTC; CDR3aa: CASTDSGGWQFF
j_gene: TRBJ1-3; v_gene: TRBV7-2; d_gene: -; abundance: many; CDR3nt: TGTGCCAGCAGCTACGGACGGAGCTCTGGAAACACCATATATTTT; CDR3aa: CASSYGRSSGNTIYF
j_gene: TRBJ1-5; v_gene: TRBV12-3/TRBV12-4; d_gene: -; abundance: many; CDR3nt: TGTGCCAGCAGTTTCGGTTCCCAGAACAATCAGCCCCAGCATTTT; CDR3aa: CASSFGSQNNQPQHF
j_gene: TRBJ2-3; v_gene: TRBV27; d_gene: -; abundance: many; CDR3nt: TGTGCCAGCAGTTTTCCGGCTCCGGGGGATACGCAGTATTTT; CDR3aa: CASSFPAPGDTQYF
j_gene: TRBJ1-1; v_gene: TRBV5-1; d_gene: TRBD1; abundance: many; CDR3nt: TGCGCCAGCAAGGGACAGAACATGAACACTGAAGCTTTCTTT; CDR3aa: CASKGQNMNTEAFF
j_gene: TRBJ1-2; v_gene: TRBV29-1; d_gene: -; abundance: many; CDR3nt: TGCAGCGTTGAAAAAGACAGAGACTATGGCTACACCTTC; CDR3aa: CSVEKDRDYGYTF
j_gene: TRBJ2-7; v_gene: TRBV30; d_gene: TRBD1; abundance: many; CDR3nt: TGTGCCTGGAGCGGGGACAGGGGCTACGAGCAGTACTTC; CDR3aa: CAWSGDRGYEQYF
j_gene: TRBJ2-5; v_gene: TRBV7-9; d_gene: -; abundance: many; CDR3nt: TGTGCCAGTCTAAAGTGGGGGGGCGCTGAGACCCAGTACTTC; CDR3aa: CASLKWGGAETQYF
j_gene: TRBJ1-5; v_gene: TRBV7-8; d_gene: -; abundance: many; CDR3nt: TGTGCCAGCAGCCTACTGACAGTTACGGCTTACAATCAGCCCCAGCATTTT; CDR3aa: CASSLLTVTAYNQPQHF
j_gene: TRBJ2-3; v_gene: TRBV4-1; d_gene: -; abundance: many; CDR3nt: TGCGCCAGCAGCCAAGATGGGCACAGCCGCACAGATACGCAGTATTTT; CDR3aa: CASSQDGHSRTDTQYF
j_gene: TRBJ2-5; v_gene: TRBV20-1; d_gene: -; abundance: few; CDR3nt: TGCAGTGCTAGAGCAGCGGACGCGCCCGGGACCCAGTACTTC; CDR3aa: CSARAADAPGTQYF
j_gene: TRBJ2-3; v_gene: TRBV4-3; d_gene: -; abundance: -; CDR3nt: TGCGCCAGCAGCCAAGGTTCACTCAGGACGCAGTATTTT; CDR3aa: CASSQGSLRTQYF
j_gene: TRBJ1-2; v_gene: TRBV18; d_gene: TRBD1; abundance: few; CDR3nt: TGTGCCAGCTCGTCTCTTGGGACAGGGGGCTTTGGCTACACCTTC; CDR3aa: CASSSLGTGGFGYTF
j_gene: TRBJ2-1; v_gene: TRBV2; d_gene: TRBD2; abundance: many; CDR3nt: TGTGCCAGCAGTGTGCGGGGGGGTAGCTCCTACAATGAGCAGTTCTTC; CDR3aa: CASSVRGGSSYNEQFF